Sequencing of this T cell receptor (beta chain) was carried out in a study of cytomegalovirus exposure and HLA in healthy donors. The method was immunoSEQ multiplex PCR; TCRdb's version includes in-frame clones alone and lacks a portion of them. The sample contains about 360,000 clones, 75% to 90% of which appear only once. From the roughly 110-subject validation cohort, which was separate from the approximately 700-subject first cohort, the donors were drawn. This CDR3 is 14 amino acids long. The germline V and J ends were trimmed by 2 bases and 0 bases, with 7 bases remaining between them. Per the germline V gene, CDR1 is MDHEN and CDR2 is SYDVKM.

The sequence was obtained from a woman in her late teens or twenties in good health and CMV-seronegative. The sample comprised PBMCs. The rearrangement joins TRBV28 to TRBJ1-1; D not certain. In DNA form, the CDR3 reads TGTGCCAGCAGTTTAGAGGGAATGAACACTGAAGCTTTCTTT. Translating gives CASSLEGMNTEAFF.